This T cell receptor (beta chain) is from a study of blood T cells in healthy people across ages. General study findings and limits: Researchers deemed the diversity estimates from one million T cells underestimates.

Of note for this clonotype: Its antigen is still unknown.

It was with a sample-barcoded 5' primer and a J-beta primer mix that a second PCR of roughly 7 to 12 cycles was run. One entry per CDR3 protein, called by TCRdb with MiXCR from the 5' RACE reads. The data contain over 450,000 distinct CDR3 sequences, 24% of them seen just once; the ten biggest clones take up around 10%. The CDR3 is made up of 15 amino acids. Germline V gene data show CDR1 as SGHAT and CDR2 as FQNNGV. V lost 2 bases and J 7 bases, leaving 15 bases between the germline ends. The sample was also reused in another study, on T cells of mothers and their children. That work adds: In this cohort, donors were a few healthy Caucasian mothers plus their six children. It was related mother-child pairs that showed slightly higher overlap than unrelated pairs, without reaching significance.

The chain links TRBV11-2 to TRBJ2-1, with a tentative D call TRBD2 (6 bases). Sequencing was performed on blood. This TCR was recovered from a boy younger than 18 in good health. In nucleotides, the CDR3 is TGTGCCAGCAGCTTAACGGGGCCCCGGGGGAATGAGCAGTTCTTC. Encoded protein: CASSLTGPRGNEQFF.